This record covers a single T cell receptor (beta chain). The record originates from a study of blood T cell repertoires in COVID-19. Looking at the study overall: Sources were T cells, B-cell-depleted T cells, or PBMCs; the material itself was cDNA or gDNA.

Germline assignment: CDR1 MNHEY and CDR2 SMNVEV (reference sequence). CDR3 length equals 13 residues. The V segment lost 7 bases and the J segment 1 base; nucleotides outside the gene matches: 4. Cohorts were determined from participant-reported clinical history. It was within 2 weeks before study entry that exposed participants met a COVID-19 case. Authors' methods: Counts of nucleated cells, estimated from reference gene primer amplification, were obtained. Profiling relied on immunoSEQ multiplex PCR, and the TCRdb table lists in-frame clones only, not all of them. The DNA was the basis for D and trimming; V, J and clone size are from that table. The table lists about 270,000 clones, approximately 90% of them singletons, with 2.8% in the top ten.

The J gene is TRBJ2-7, the V gene TRBV27, with 7 bases lining up with TRBD1. The clonotype comes from a man aged 40-49 years who had been exposed to COVID-19. Sequenced input: PBMCs or T cells enriched from blood (not recorded which). The CDR3 coding sequence is TGTGCCAGCACCACGACAGGGTCCTACGAGCAGTACTTC. Residues: CASTTTGSYEQYF.